These 31 T cell receptor beta chains share one sample of origin, sequenced in a study of blood T cells in healthy people across ages. A second roughly 6 to 11 cycle PCR used barcoded and J-beta primers. TCRdb analysed the 5' RACE reads with MiXCR anew, one entry per CDR3 protein. The sample lists around 1,700,000 distinct CDR3 sequences, about 30% occurring once. The sequenced sample consisted of blood. Receptors originate from a woman aged 30 to 39 in good health.

This clonotype was seen more than once but under ten times. This sequence joins TRBV7-6 and TRBJ2-7, with 8 positions matching TRBD1. Germline V gene lookup returns CDR1 SGHVS and CDR2 FNYEAQ. This CDR3 has 16 amino acids. Losses at the gene ends were 5 bases for V and 2 bases for J; bases not matched to a gene: 11. CDR3 amino acids: CASSRYTGGQTYEQYF. DNA of the CDR3: TGTGCCAGCAGCCGCTACACAGGGGGTCAAACCTACGAGCAGTACTTC.

The rearrangement uses TRBV2 and TRBJ2-7, with 7 bases matching TRBD1. Per germline, CDR1 SNHLY and CDR2 FYNNEI. The CDR3 is 13 amino acids. V shed 4 bases and J 3 bases; nucleotides not matched to a gene: 3. Here the CDR3 reads CASSGDSIYEQYF. The CDR3 coding sequence is TGTGCCAGCAGTGGGGACAGTATCTACGAGCAGTACTTC.

There are many counts of this clonotype. The chain has TRBV5-1 and TRBJ2-1; D unclear. Germline V gene lookup returns CDR1 SGHRS and CDR2 YFSETQ. The CDR3 sequence is 15 residues long. The V gene lost 2 bases and the J gene lost 0 bases, with 9 bases spanning the gap. CDR3 DNA sequence: TGCGCCAGCAGCTTAACCTCGAACTCCTACAATGAGCAGTTCTTC. It codes for CASSLTSNSYNEQFF.

This clonotype has ten or more counts. The chain couples TRBV4-1 to TRBJ2-2, with D perhaps assigned TRBD1 or TRBD2 (7 bases each). This CDR3 has 16 amino acids. V was shortened by 0 bases and J by 3 bases, with 11 bases between the two germline ends. Germline V gene sequence: CDR1 MGHRA, CDR2 YSYEKL. CDR3: CASSQEAGGDTGELFF. In DNA form, the CDR3 reads TGCGCCAGCAGCCAAGAAGCAGGGGGGGACACCGGGGAGCTGTTTTTT.

A word on this clonotype: One junction end does not reproduce the germline sequence, and a read error may be involved. The genes are TRBV7-2 and TRBJ2-4, with D possibly called TRBD1 or TRBD2 (5 bases each). This CDR3 region has 14 residues. The germline gives CDR1 SGHTA, CDR2 FQGNSA. CDR3 in amino acids: CAGSMGRSRDIQYF. The DNA of the CDR3 is TGTGCCGGCAGCATGGGACGGTCTCGGGACATTCAGTACTTC.

The chain employs TRBV30 and TRBJ1-1; the D is unclear. Germline V lookup: CDR1 GTSNPN, CDR2 SVGIG (reference sequence). The CDR3 length is 12 residues. Trimming took 4 bases from V and 5 from J, leaving 11 bases between them. CDR3 sequence (DNA): TGTGCCTGGAAGGGCCAGAGGACTGAAGCTTTCTTT. Protein sequence: CAWKGQRTEAFF. The full variable domain, rest sourced from reference TRBV30 and TRBJ1-1, is SQTIHQWPATLVQPVGSPLSLECTVEGTSNPNLYWYRQAAGRGLQLLFYSVGIGQISSEVPQNLSASRPQDRQFILSSKKLLLSDSGFYLCAWKGQRTEAFFGQGTRLTVV.

This clonotype was detected a few times. The gene calls are TRBV3-1 and TRBJ2-1, with 8 bases identical to TRBD2. Germline CDR1 LGHDT, CDR2 YNNKEL (reference sequence). The CDR3 contains 15 residues. The V and J ends lost 1 base and 7 bases, in that order; junction bases with no gene match: 6. CDR3 sequence reads: CASSQVISGTNEQFF. DNA for the CDR3: TGTGCCAGCAGCCAAGTGATTAGCGGGACGAATGAGCAGTTCTTC.

The chain is built from TRBV18 and TRBJ2-5; 9 bases map to TRBD1. This CDR3 has 15 residues. The J segment lost 11 bases and the V segment lost 3 bases, leaving 13 bases of the junction unmatched. Germline CDR1 reads KGHSH; CDR2 reads LQKENI. CDR3 region: CASSPDRGGYNEQYF. DNA for the CDR3: TGTGCCAGCTCACCGGACAGGGGCGGGTACAATGAGCAGTACTTC.

This clonotype was recorded many times. Here the CDR3 reads CASSPWDAARDEQYF. CDR3 nucleotides: TGTGCCAGCAGTCCGTGGGACGCCGCCAGGGACGAGCAGTACTTC. The rearrangement joins TRBV27 to TRBJ2-7; the D gene could be TRBD1 or TRBD2 (5 bases each). The CDR3 loop spans 15 amino acids. The germline V and J ends were trimmed by 5 bases and 5 bases, with 19 bases remaining between them. The germline CDR1 and CDR2 sequences are MNHEY and SMNVEV (reference sequence).

This sequence joins TRBV5-1 and TRBJ1-4, with D possibly TRBD1 on 5 matching bases. CDR3 length equals 14 residues. Germline loops: CDR1 SGHRS, CDR2 YFSETQ. The ends were cut back, 4 bases at V and 8 bases at J, with 15 bases in the middle. The CDR3 loop reads CASSTDTVKEKLFF. The CDR3 DNA reads TGCGCCAGCAGCACGGACACGGTTAAAGAAAAACTGTTTTTT.

This clonotype has just a few counts. The J gene is TRBJ1-5, the V gene TRBV20-1; D gene unclear. Germline assignment: CDR1 DFQATT and CDR2 SNEGSKA (reference sequence). This CDR3 contains 15 residues. V lost 5 bases and J lost 5, with 19 bases in between. In DNA form, the CDR3 reads TGCAGTGCTGGCTGGACGGGGAGGGTTGATCAGCCCCAGCATTTT. Translation: CSAGWTGRVDQPQHF.

This clonotype has more than one count but fewer than ten. The chain joins TRBV12-3 or TRBV12-4 to TRBJ1-4; D uncertain. Trimming shortened V by 5 bases and J by 7 bases, and 8 bases separated the two germline ends. This CDR3 is built from 12 residues. CDR3 nucleotide sequence: TGTGCCAGCAGTCCCGCAAGTGAAAAACTGTTTTTT. Translated, it gives CASSPASEKLFF.

The V gene is TRBV24-1, the J gene TRBJ1-2; TRBD1 matches at 7 bases. The V and J ends lost 4 bases and 7 bases, in that order; junction bases with no gene match: 5. CDR1 KGHDR and CDR2 SFDVKD come from the germline V gene. The length of the CDR3 is 13 residues. The CDR3 protein is CATSDTGTVGYTF. CDR3 coding DNA: TGTGCCACCAGTGACACCGGGACAGTTGGCTACACCTTC.

The V gene is TRBV6-6, the J gene TRBJ1-2, with TRBD1 matching 7 bases. J was trimmed by 5 bases and V by 2 bases; bases with no gene match: 5. The germline V gene encodes CDR1 MNHNY and CDR2 SVGAGI (reference sequence). The CDR3 loop spans 14 amino acids. DNA of the CDR3: TGTGCCAGCAGTTACACGGGACAGCTGTATGGCTACACCTTC. Its protein is CASSYTGQLYGYTF.

In its sample, this clonotype was seen a few times. The CDR3: CASSLGLQDGTQYF. CDR3 coding DNA: TGCGCCAGCAGCTTGGGCCTGCAAGATGGTACCCAGTACTTC. J is TRBJ2-5 and V is TRBV5-1; D is unclear. With 0 bases removed from V and 8 bases from J, the gap between germline ends came to 14 bases. The V gene's germline CDR1 is SGHRS and CDR2 YFSETQ. CDR3 length equals 14 residues.

Note on this clonotype: Sequence at one end of the junction differs from germline and may be a read error. V is TRBV29-1 and J is TRBJ1-2; tentative D call: TRBD1 (6 bases). This CDR3 is built from 13 residues. Germline V gives CDR1 SQVTM, CDR2 ANQGSEA. CDR3 in amino acids: CSVGAASGEGCTF. In nucleotides, the CDR3 is TGCAGCGTTGGGGCTGCATCAGGGGAAGGCTGCACCTTC.

The rearrangement joins TRBV7-6 to TRBJ1-3; D not certain. CDR3 length: 16 amino acids. In germline, CDR1 is SGHVS, CDR2 FNYEAQ. V lost 0 bases to trimming and J lost 0 bases, with 9 bases between them. CDR3 nucleotide sequence: TGTGCCAGCAGCTTAGCGCGGGAAGTCTCTGGAAACACCATATATTTT. Its protein is CASSLAREVSGNTIYF.

A note on this clonotype: This may come from a read error, since a much larger clone is one base off. The chain has TRBV6-5 and TRBJ2-7, with D possibly TRBD2 on 6 matching bases. This CDR3 comprises 16 residues. Germline CDR1 MNHEY, CDR2 SVGAGI. Trimming took off 4 bases at V and 3 bases at J, with 19 bases between the two ends. DNA for the CDR3: TGTGCCAGCAGTTCCGATGGGTGGGAGGCTTACTACGAGCAGTACTTC. It yields the protein CASSSDGWEAYYEQYF.

The J gene is TRBJ1-5, the V gene TRBV7-2; 8 bases align to TRBD1. This CDR3 comprises 16 residues. CDR1 is SGHTA, CDR2 FQGNSA, per germline. Trimming cost V 1 base and J 6 bases; bases outside gene matches: 8. The CDR3 bases are TGTGCCAGCAGCTTAGGGCGACAGGGGAAGGCTCAGCCCCAGCATTTT. Translated: CASSLGRQGKAQPQHF.

The chain has TRBV10-3 and TRBJ2-3; D may correspond to TRBD1 or TRBD2 (6 bases each). V was trimmed by 7 bases and J by 6 bases, leaving 23 bases between them. The CDR3 has 16 amino acids. Germline V gene data show CDR1 as ENHRY and CDR2 as SYGVKD. CDR3 amino acids: CAINAGGITRGDTQYF. CDR3 DNA sequence: TGTGCCATCAACGCTGGCGGGATTACAAGGGGGGATACGCAGTATTTT.

In its sample, this clonotype was seen many times. CDR3 protein: CASSIHRDYLDIQYF. The CDR3 DNA sequence: TGTGCCAGCAGTATCCACCGGGACTACTTGGACATTCAGTACTTC. The chain uses TRBV27 and TRBJ2-4, with 7 bases matching TRBD2. This CDR3 spans 15 amino acids. Germline V CDR1 and CDR2: MNHEY, SMNVEV (reference sequence). The V and J ends lost 5 bases and 8 bases, in that order; junction bases with no gene match: 12.

The chain carries TRBV7-9 and TRBJ2-7; D unresolved. Germline V gene data show CDR1 as SEHNR and CDR2 as FQNEAQ (reference sequence). V lost 1 base to trimming and J lost 0 bases, with 10 bases between them. The CDR3 has 15 amino acids. The CDR3: CASSLVQSNSYEQYF. For the CDR3, the DNA is TGTGCCAGCAGCTTAGTTCAGAGCAACTCCTACGAGCAGTACTTC.

This clonotype was picked up a small number of times. Written as DNA, the CDR3 is TGCAGCGTTGAAGATAAGGGGGGGGAGACCCAGTACTTC. It specifies CSVEDKGGETQYF. This chain joins TRBV29-1 and TRBJ2-5; possibly TRBD2 for D (7 bases). Germline lookup yields CDR1 SQVTM and CDR2 ANQGSEA. V dropped 0 bases and J dropped 5 bases, with 10 bases sitting between them. The CDR3 contains 13 residues.

This clonotype showed up just a few times. The chain employs TRBV18 and TRBJ2-5; D might be TRBD1 or TRBD2, each matching 6 bases. The CDR3 totals 15 residues. The V end was cut by 3 bases, the J end by 5 bases, with 16 bases between. Germline V lookup: CDR1 KGHSH, CDR2 LQKENI. The CDR3 loop is CASSPRYGGGETQYF. CDR3 nucleotide sequence: TGTGCCAGCTCACCGAGATACGGGGGCGGGGAGACCCAGTACTTC.

This clonotype was seen only a few times. The chain recombines TRBV5-1 with TRBJ2-1; D is ambiguous. CDR1 is SGHRS, CDR2 YFSETQ, per germline. V lost 3 bases, J lost 6 bases, and 16 bases lay in between. The CDR3 is 15 amino acids. CDR3: CASSSGPESSNEQFF. The CDR3 DNA is TGCGCCAGCAGCTCCGGGCCTGAGTCTTCCAATGAGCAGTTCTTC. The complete variable domain, with remaining parts taken from reference TRBV5-1 and TRBJ2-1, reads KAGVTQTPRYLIKTRGQQVTLSCSPISGHRSVSWYQQTPGQGLQFLFEYFSETQRNKGNFPGRFSGRQFSNSRSEMNVSTLELGDSALYLCASSSGPESSNEQFFGPGTRLTVL.

The chain links TRBV28 to TRBJ2-2; possibly TRBD1 for D (5 bases). The germline V gene has CDR1 MDHEN and CDR2 SYDVKM. The CDR3 length is 17 residues. Deletions cut 6 bases from V and 1 base from J, with 18 bases between. The CDR3 DNA reads TGTGCCAGCAGAGTCTCATATGGACACCTGAACACCGGGGAGCTGTTTTTT. It encodes CASRVSYGHLNTGELFF.

There are many counts of this clonotype. The chain combines TRBV20-1 with TRBJ2-7; D gene uncertain. The CDR3 length is 9 residues. CDR1 is DFQATT and CDR2 is SNEGSKA in the germline V gene (reference sequence). V was pared by 6 bases and J by 5 bases, with 5 bases between. The CDR3 DNA sequence: TGCAGTGCCTCAAACGAGCAGTACTTC. It codes for CSASNEQYF.

This clonotype was counted a few times. The J gene is TRBJ2-3, the V gene TRBV20-1, with a possible D match to TRBD1 (5 bases). In germline, CDR1 is DFQATT, CDR2 SNEGSKA (reference sequence). The CDR3 length is 16 residues. V lost 6 bases to trimming and J lost 2 bases, with 21 bases between them. The CDR3 spells CSAPPGHSSNTDTQYF. The CDR3 bases are TGCAGTGCCCCCCCAGGACACTCATCTAACACAGATACGCAGTATTTT.

This clonotype was detected ten times or more. V and J are TRBV20-1 and TRBJ2-5, with D hard to call. The CDR3 extends over 11 amino acids. Trimming cost V 5 bases and J 5 bases, with 9 bases left between them. The germline V gene encodes CDR1 DFQATT and CDR2 SNEGSKA (reference sequence). The CDR3 DNA sequence: TGCAGTGCTCTAAGTGGGGAGACCCAGTACTTC. Its translation: CSALSGETQYF.

The chain recombines TRBV29-1 with TRBJ1-5, with D perhaps matching TRBD1 (5 bases). CDR3 length equals 14 residues. Trimming pared 3 bases from V and 7 bases from J, leaving 16 bases between. The germline gives CDR1 SQVTM, CDR2 ANQGSEA. The CDR3 loop reads CSVERRGLGQPQHF. CDR3 nucleotides: TGCAGCGTTGAGCGGCGGGGGTTGGGGCAGCCCCAGCATTTT.

The CDR3 region has the DNA TGTGCCAGCAGAATAACAGGGGATCGGGCTTTCTTT. Protein product: CASRITGDRAFF. The rearrangement links TRBV6-1 to TRBJ1-1; 7 bases match TRBD1. The CDR3 spans 12 residues. The ends lost 6 bases at V and 11 bases at J; junction bases unmatched: 9. Germline CDR1 is MNHNS and CDR2 is SASEGT.